These 23 T cell receptor beta chains originate from one sample sequenced in a study of blood T cell repertoires in COVID-19. Method: immunoSEQ multiplex PCR; TCRdb's copy keeps in-frame clones and lacks some. The sample includes more than 65,000 clones, 80% to 90% of them seen just once. Sequences were obtained from peripheral blood. Receptors originate from a woman between 45 and 65 years old with acute or convalescent COVID-19.

The V call is TRBV4-1, the J call TRBJ2-7, with unresolved D. V gave up 1 base and J gave up 3 bases, with 7 bases separating them. CDR3 length: 13 residues. Germline V gene data show CDR1 as MGHRA and CDR2 as YSYEKL. CDR3 nucleotides: TGCGCCAGCAGCCAAGGGTACAGCTACGAGCAGTACTTC. Amino acids: CASSQGYSYEQYF.

The chain links TRBV10-3 to TRBJ2-3; D perhaps matches TRBD1 (5 bases). This CDR3 region has 14 residues. The V and J ends lost 6 bases and 1 base respectively, with 11 bases between them. Germline V lookup: CDR1 ENHRY, CDR2 SYGVKD. In DNA form, the CDR3 reads TGTGCCATCAGCCGTGGGGCCGGCACAGATACGCAGTATTTT. This sequence encodes CAISRGAGTDTQYF.

This chain links TRBV18 with TRBJ1-2; D is possibly TRBD1 (6 bases). CDR1 is KGHSH and CDR2 is LQKENI in the germline V gene. CDR3 length: 15 residues. The ends were cut back, 0 bases at V and 2 bases at J, with 10 bases in the middle. Here the CDR3 reads CASSPPITGNYGYTF. The CDR3 nucleotides are TGTGCCAGCTCACCACCGATCACAGGGAACTATGGCTACACCTTC.

The chain links TRBV2 to TRBJ1-2; 7 bases are a match to TRBD1. Germline V gives CDR1 SNHLY, CDR2 FYNNEI. The CDR3 is made up of 14 amino acids. The V and J ends lost 8 bases and 0 bases, in that order; junction bases with no gene match: 6. The CDR3 sequence: CASPTGPPNYGYTF. DNA of the CDR3: TGTGCCAGCCCGACAGGGCCTCCTAACTATGGCTACACCTTC.

This clone was detected once. The chain joins TRBV5-1 to TRBJ2-7; D remains ambiguous. Trimming pared 4 bases from V and 2 bases from J, leaving 10 bases between. Germline V lookup: CDR1 SGHRS, CDR2 YFSETQ. This CDR3 comprises 13 residues. CDR3 in DNA: TGCGCCAGCAGCCAAAGTCGGGCCTACGAGCAGTACTTC. This codes for CASSQSRAYEQYF.

The rearrangement joins TRBV7-2 to TRBJ2-7; TRBD2 aligns across 14 bases. This CDR3 has 16 residues. The germline CDR1 and CDR2 sequences are SGHTA and FQGNSA. V gave up 0 bases and J gave up 12 bases; unmatched junction bases: 10. The CDR3 loop reads CASSLAPGLAGEKLYF. The CDR3 DNA follows: TGTGCCAGCAGCTTAGCTCCGGGACTAGCGGGGGAAAAGTTGTACTTC.

This chain uses TRBV16 with TRBJ2-1; D is possibly TRBD2 (7 bases). The CDR3 totals 15 residues. Between the trimmed V and J ends, which lost 4 bases and 7 bases, there was a span of 17 bases. CDR1 is KGHSY and CDR2 is FQNENV in the germline V gene. The DNA of the CDR3 is TGTGCCAGCAGCCGCCCTGCGGGGGCCGCGAATGAGCAGTTCTTC. Encoded protein: CASSRPAGAANEQFF.

This rearrangement joins TRBV6-4 to TRBJ2-7; a possible D gene is TRBD2 (7 bases). Trimming stripped 9 bases from V and 2 bases from J, with 17 bases between. Germline assignment: CDR1 MRHNA and CDR2 SNTAGT. This CDR3 has 14 residues. The CDR3 nucleotides are TGTGCCAGTCCATTGGAGCGGGACACCTACGAGCAGTACTTC. Its protein product is CASPLERDTYEQYF.

Details on this clone: Mismatch with germline at one junction end may stem from a read error. V usage is TRBV7-7 and J usage is TRBJ2-2; D gene unclear. CDR1 SSHAT and CDR2 FNYEAQ come from the germline V gene (reference sequence). The CDR3 consists of 16 residues. CDR3 sequence (DNA): TGTGCTAGCAGCCCCCCCCTGGCACAGAGCACCGGGGAGCTGTTTTTT. Translated, it gives CASSPPLAQSTGELFF.

The table lists this clone with a few counts. The CDR3 sequence is CASSLVGDTETNEKLFF. The CDR3 region has the DNA TGTGCCAGCAGCTTAGTAGGGGACACCGAAACTAATGAAAAACTGTTTTTT. The rearrangement uses TRBV5-6 and TRBJ1-4, with D possibly TRBD1 on 6 matching bases. Germline CDR1 reads SGHDT; CDR2 reads YYEEEE. The CDR3 spans 17 residues. Trimming removed 2 bases at V and 1 base at J, with 15 bases between.

The chain couples TRBV19 to TRBJ1-2; 9 bases are shared with TRBD1. The CDR3 contains 15 residues. V shed 5 bases, J shed 8 bases, and the junction held 12 bases outside the gene matches. The germline V gene has CDR1 LNHDA and CDR2 SQIVND (reference sequence). CDR3 coding DNA: TGTGCCAGTAGTGCCGTGGGACAGGGCGCGCGGGGCTACACCTTC. It encodes CASSAVGQGARGYTF. The variable domain in full, completed from reference TRBV19 and TRBJ1-2, reads DGGITQSPKYLFRKEGQNVTLSCEQNLNHDAMYWYRQDPGQGLRLIYYSQIVNDFQKGDIAEGYSVSREKKESFPLTVTSAQKNPTAFYLCASSAVGQGARGYTFGSGTRLTVV.

The V call is TRBV11-2, the J call TRBJ2-1, with 8 bases lining up with TRBD2. J lost 6 bases, V lost 3 bases, and 16 bases had no gene match. Per the germline V gene, CDR1 is SGHAT and CDR2 is FQNNGV. This CDR3 contains 18 residues. The CDR3 sequence is CASSFSTQPAGVGNEQFF. The CDR3 bases are TGTGCCAGCAGCTTTAGCACCCAACCAGCGGGAGTGGGCAATGAGCAGTTCTTC.

The V call is TRBV9, the J call TRBJ1-6; tentatively, D is TRBD1 (6 bases). CDR1 and CDR2 from the germline V gene are SGDLS and YYNGEE. V was cut by 3 bases and J by 8 bases, with 21 bases left in between. The CDR3 length is 17 residues. This chain's CDR3 is CASSAPRGPDRHSPLHF. DNA of the CDR3: TGTGCCAGCAGCGCTCCTCGGGGCCCGGACAGACATTCACCCCTCCACTTT.

The chain employs TRBV10-3 and TRBJ2-3; possibly TRBD1 for D (6 bases). With 7 bases removed from V and 6 bases from J, the gap between germline ends came to 11 bases. Germline V gives CDR1 ENHRY, CDR2 SYGVKD. The CDR3 covers 12 residues. This CDR3 reads CAIKDSTDTQYF. CDR3 sequence (DNA): TGTGCCATCAAGGACAGTACTGATACGCAGTATTTT.

The gene calls are TRBV12-3 or TRBV12-4 and TRBJ2-1; D not certain. V lost 4 bases and J lost 8, with 3 bases in between. This CDR3 region has 10 residues. CDR3 in DNA: TGTGCCAGCAGTTCATATGAGCAGTTCTTC. Its protein product is CASSSYEQFF.

This clone showed up just a few times. This chain links TRBV19 with TRBJ2-2; D is undetermined. Looked up from germline, CDR1 is LNHDA and CDR2 is SQIVND (reference sequence). CDR3 length: 14 residues. V was trimmed by 4 bases and J by 6 bases, leaving 12 bases between them. The CDR3 protein is CASSSQLRPGELFF. The CDR3 DNA sequence: TGTGCCAGTAGTAGTCAACTCCGTCCCGGGGAGCTGTTTTTT.

The genes are TRBV7-3 and TRBJ2-2; D is perhaps TRBD1 (5 bases). V was pared by 1 base and J by 5 bases, with 11 bases between. The CDR3 covers 15 residues. CDR1 SGHTA and CDR2 FQGTGA come from the germline V gene. CDR3 sequence reads: CASSLSTRGTGELFF. The CDR3 bases are TGTGCCAGCAGCTTAAGCACAAGGGGTACCGGGGAGCTGTTTTTT.

Points on this clone: Mismatch with germline at one junction end may stem from a read error. This sequence joins TRBV12-5 and TRBJ1-6; D gene uncertain. CDR1 and CDR2 from the germline V gene are LGHNT and FRNRAP. The length of the CDR3 is 14 residues. The CDR3 nucleotides read TGCGCCACCAGTAGGAGCTCCTATAATTCACCCCTCCACTTT. Residues: CATSRSSYNSPLHF.

The CDR3 nucleotides are TGTGCTAGTGGTTCGAACCTAAGGACAGTAATCACAGATACGCAGTATTTT. It encodes CASGSNLRTVITDTQYF. The chain carries TRBV12-5 and TRBJ2-3; D is possibly TRBD1 (6 bases). This CDR3 has 17 amino acids. CDR1 and CDR2 from the germline V gene are LGHNT and FRNRAP. The V gene lost 4 bases and the J gene lost 2 bases, with 19 bases spanning the gap.

The chain carries TRBV10-3 and TRBJ1-1, with TRBD1 matching over 12 bases. The CDR3 has 14 amino acids. The V gene end was trimmed by 8 bases and the J gene end by 8 bases; junction bases not matched to a gene: 9. Germline V gene lookup returns CDR1 ENHRY and CDR2 SYGVKD. As DNA, the CDR3 is TGTGCCATCGCCCCGGGACAGGGGGCATCAGAAGCTTTCTTT. Translation: CAIAPGQGASEAFF.

The rearrangement links TRBV6-5 to TRBJ1-2, with D unclear. Trimming pared 2 bases from V and 4 bases from J, leaving 17 bases between. CDR1 is MNHEY and CDR2 is SVGAGI in the germline V gene. CDR3 length: 16 residues. In nucleotides, the CDR3 is TGTGCCAGCAGTTACCGGCTTTTTTCGGCGGGCTATGGCTACACCTTC. Translated, it gives CASSYRLFSAGYGYTF.

This clone came up once. The chain links TRBV7-6 to TRBJ2-1; 10 bases line up with TRBD2. V shed 2 bases, J shed 1 base, and the junction held 2 bases outside the gene matches. CDR1 and CDR2 from the germline V gene are SGHVS and FNYEAQ. The CDR3 covers 16 residues. The CDR3 bases are TGTGCCAGCAGCTTAAGCGGGGGGGCTTCCTACAATGAGCAGTTCTTC. Residues: CASSLSGGASYNEQFF.

The V call is TRBV10-3, the J call TRBJ2-7, with 9 nucleotides matching TRBD1. V gave up 6 bases and J gave up 3 bases; unmatched junction bases: 3. There are 13 residues in the CDR3. Germline V CDR1 and CDR2: ENHRY, SYGVKD. The CDR3 region is CAIRDRGDYEQYF. CDR3 nucleotide sequence: TGTGCCATCAGAGACAGGGGGGACTACGAGCAGTACTTC.